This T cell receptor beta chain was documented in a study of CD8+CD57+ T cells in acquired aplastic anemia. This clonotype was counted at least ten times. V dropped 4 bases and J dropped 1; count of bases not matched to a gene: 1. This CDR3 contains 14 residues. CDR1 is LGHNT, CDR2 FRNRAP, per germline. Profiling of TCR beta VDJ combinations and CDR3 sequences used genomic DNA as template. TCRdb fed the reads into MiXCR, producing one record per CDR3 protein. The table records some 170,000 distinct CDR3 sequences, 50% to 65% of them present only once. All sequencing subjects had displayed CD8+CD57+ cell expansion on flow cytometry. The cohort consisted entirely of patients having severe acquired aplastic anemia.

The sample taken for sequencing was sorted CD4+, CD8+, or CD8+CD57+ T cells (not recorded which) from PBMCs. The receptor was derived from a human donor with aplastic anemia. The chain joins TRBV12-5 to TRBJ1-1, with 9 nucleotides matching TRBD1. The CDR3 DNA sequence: TGTGCTAGTGGTTGGGACAGGGAGAACACTGAAGCTTTCTTT. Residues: CASGWDRENTEAFF.